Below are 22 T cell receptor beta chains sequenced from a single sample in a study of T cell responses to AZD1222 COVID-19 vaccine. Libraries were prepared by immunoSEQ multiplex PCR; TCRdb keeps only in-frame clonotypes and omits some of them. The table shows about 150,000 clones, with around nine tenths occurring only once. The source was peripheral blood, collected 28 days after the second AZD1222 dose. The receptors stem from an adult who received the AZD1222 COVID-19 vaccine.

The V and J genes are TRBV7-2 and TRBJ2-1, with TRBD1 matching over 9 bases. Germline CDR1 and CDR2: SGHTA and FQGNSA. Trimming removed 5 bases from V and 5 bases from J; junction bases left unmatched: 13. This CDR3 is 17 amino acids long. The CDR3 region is CASSRRGRGQGNNEQFF. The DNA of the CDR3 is TGTGCCAGCAGCAGAAGGGGCCGGGGACAGGGAAACAATGAGCAGTTCTTC.

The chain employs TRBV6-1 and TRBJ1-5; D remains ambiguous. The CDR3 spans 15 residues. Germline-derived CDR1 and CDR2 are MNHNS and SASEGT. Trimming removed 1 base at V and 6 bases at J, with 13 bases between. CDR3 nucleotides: TGTGCCAGCAGTGAAGAAAGAGGGATCAGTCAGCCCCAGCATTTT. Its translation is CASSEERGISQPQHF.

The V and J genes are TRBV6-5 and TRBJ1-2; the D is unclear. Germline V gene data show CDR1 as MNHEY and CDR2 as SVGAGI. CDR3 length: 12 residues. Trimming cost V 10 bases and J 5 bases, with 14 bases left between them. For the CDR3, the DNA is TGTGCCACCTCAATCCGCCGGTATGGCTACACCTTC. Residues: CATSIRRYGYTF.

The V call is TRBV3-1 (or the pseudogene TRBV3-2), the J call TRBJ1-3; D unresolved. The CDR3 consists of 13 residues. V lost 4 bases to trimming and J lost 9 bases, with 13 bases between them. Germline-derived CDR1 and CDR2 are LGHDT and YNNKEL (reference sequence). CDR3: CASSPLRLGTIYF. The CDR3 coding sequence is TGTGCCAGCAGCCCACTCCGATTAGGCACCATATATTTT.

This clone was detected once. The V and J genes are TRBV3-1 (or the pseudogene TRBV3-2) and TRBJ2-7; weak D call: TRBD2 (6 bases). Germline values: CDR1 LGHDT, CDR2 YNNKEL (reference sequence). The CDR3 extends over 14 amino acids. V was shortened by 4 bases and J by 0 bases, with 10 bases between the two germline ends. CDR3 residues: CASSPGVSSYEQYF. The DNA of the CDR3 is TGTGCCAGCAGCCCGGGAGTAAGCTCCTACGAGCAGTACTTC.

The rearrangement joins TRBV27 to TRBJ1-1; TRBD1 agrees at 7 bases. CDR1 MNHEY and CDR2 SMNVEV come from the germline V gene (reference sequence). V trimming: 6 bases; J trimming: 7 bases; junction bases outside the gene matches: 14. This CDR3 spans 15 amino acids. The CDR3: CASSQPGQRPLEAFF. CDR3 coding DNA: TGTGCCAGCAGCCAACCGGGACAGAGACCGCTTGAAGCTTTCTTT.

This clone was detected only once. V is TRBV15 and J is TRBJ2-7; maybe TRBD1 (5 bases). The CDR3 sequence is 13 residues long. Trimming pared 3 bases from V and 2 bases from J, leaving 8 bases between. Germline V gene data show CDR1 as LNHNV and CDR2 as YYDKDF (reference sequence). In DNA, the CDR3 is TGTGCCACCAGCAGGGACATGGCCTACGAGCAGTACTTC. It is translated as CATSRDMAYEQYF.

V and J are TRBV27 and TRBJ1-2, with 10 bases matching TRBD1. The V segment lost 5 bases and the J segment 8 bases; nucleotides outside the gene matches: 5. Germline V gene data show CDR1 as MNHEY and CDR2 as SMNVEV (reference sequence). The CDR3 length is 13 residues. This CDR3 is CASSLGQGSGYTF. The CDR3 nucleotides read TGTGCCAGCAGTCTGGGACAGGGGTCAGGCTACACCTTC.

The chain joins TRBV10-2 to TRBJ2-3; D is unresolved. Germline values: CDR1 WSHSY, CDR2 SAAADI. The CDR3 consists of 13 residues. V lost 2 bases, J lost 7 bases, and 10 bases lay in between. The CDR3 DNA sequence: TGCGCCAGCAGTGAGCCGGCGCCCAATACGCAGTATTTT. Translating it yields CASSEPAPNTQYF.

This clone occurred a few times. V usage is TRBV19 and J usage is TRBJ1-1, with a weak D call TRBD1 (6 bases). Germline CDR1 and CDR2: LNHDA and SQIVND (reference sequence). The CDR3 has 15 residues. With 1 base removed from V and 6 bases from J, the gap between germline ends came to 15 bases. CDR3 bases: TGTGCCAGTAGTATAGGGTTCACAGGGTCCTCTGAAGCTTTCTTT. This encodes CASSIGFTGSSEAFF.

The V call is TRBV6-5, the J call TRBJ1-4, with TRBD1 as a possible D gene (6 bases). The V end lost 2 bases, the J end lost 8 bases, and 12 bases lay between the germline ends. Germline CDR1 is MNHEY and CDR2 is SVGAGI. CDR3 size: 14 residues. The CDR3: CASSYRLQGEKLFF. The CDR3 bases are TGTGCCAGCAGTTACCGCCTCCAGGGGGAAAAACTGTTTTTT.

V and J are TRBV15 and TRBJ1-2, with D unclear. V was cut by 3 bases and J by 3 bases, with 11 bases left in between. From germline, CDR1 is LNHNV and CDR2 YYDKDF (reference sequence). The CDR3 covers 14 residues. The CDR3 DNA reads TGTGCCACCAGCAGGGCTCAGCAGCACTATGGCTACACCTTC. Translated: CATSRAQQHYGYTF.

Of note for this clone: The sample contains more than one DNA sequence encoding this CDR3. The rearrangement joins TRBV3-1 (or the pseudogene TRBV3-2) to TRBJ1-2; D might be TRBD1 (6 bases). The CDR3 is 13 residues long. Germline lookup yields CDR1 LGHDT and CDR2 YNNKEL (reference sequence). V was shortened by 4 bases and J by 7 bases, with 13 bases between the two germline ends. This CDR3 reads CASSPGGAGGYTF. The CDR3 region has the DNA TGTGCCAGCAGCCCCGGGGGGGCAGGTGGCTACACCTTC.

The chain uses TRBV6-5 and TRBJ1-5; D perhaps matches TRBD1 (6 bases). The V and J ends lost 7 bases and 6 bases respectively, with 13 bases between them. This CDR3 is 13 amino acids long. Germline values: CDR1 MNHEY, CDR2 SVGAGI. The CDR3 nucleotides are TGTGCCAGCAAGGGGGGGTTAGGTCAGCCCCAGCATTTT. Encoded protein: CASKGGLGQPQHF.

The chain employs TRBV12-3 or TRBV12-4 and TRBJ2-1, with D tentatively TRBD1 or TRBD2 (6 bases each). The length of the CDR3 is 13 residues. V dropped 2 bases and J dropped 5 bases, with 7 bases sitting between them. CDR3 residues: CASSLRGDNEQFF. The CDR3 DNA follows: TGTGCCAGCAGTTTAAGGGGGGACAATGAGCAGTTCTTC.

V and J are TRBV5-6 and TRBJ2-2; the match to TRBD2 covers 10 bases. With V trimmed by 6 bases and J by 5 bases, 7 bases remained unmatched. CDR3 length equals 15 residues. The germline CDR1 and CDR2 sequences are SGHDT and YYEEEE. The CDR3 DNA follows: TGTGCCAGCACCGTCCTAGCGGGAGTTACCGGGGAGCTGTTTTTT. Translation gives CASTVLAGVTGELFF.

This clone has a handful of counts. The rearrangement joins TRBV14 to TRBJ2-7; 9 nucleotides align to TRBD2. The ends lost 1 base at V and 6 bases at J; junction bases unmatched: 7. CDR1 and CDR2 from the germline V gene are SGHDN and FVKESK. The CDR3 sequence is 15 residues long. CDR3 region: CASSQGAAGGSEQYF. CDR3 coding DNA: TGTGCCAGCAGCCAAGGAGCAGCGGGAGGTTCCGAGCAGTACTTC.

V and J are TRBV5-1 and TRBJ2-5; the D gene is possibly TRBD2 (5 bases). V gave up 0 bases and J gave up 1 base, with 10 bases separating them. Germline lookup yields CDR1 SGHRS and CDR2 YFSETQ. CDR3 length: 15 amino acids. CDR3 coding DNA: TGCGCCAGCAGCTTGGCTCCAAGCGGCCAAGAGACCCAGTACTTC. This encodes CASSLAPSGQETQYF.

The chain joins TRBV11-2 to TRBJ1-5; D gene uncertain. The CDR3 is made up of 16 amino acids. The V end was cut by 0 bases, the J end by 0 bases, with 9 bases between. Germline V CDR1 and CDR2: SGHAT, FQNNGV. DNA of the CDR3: TGTGCCAGCAGCTTAGAGGGAGGGTATAGCAATCAGCCCCAGCATTTT. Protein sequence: CASSLEGGYSNQPQHF.

The CDR3 here is CAWSPGTRNEQFF. The CDR3 DNA sequence: TGTGCCTGGAGTCCCGGGACTAGGAATGAGCAGTTCTTC. This chain joins TRBV30 and TRBJ2-1; 8 bases agree with TRBD2. This CDR3 spans 13 amino acids. Germline CDR1 GTSNPN, CDR2 SVGIG (reference sequence). V lost 2 bases and J lost 7; bases outside the gene matches: 4.

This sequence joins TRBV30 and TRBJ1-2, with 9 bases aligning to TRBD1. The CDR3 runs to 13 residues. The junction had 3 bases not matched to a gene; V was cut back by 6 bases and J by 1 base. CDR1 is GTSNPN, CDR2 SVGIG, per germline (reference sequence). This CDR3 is CACSTGGNYGYTF. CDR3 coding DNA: TGTGCCTGTTCGACAGGGGGTAACTATGGCTACACCTTC.

The CDR3 DNA follows: TGTGCCAGTAGTTACGGCTTGACTAGCGGTATCAAAGAGACCCAGTACTTC. This gives the protein CASSYGLTSGIKETQYF. The rearrangement joins TRBV19 to TRBJ2-5, with 9 nucleotides matching TRBD2. Germline CDR1 reads LNHDA; CDR2 reads SQIVND (reference sequence). The trim removed 5 bases at V and 3 bases at J, leaving 13 bases unmatched. CDR3 length equals 17 residues.